The sequence of this T cell receptor (beta chain) was determined in a study of blood T cell repertoires in COVID-19. Germline CDR1 SGHAT, CDR2 FQDESV (reference sequence). This CDR3 comprises 15 residues. V trimming: 5 bases; J trimming: 4 bases; junction bases outside the gene matches: 9. Here immunoSEQ multiplex PCR was the method, and the copy in TCRdb shows in-frame clones only, minus some. The repertoire consists of more than 150,000 clones, with about 82% occurring once and the leading ten covering roughly 5.1%. The sequence was collected from a woman in her 30s with acute or convalescent COVID-19. The rearrangement joins TRBV11-1 to TRBJ1-1, with 8 bases matching TRBD1. Sequenced: peripheral blood. CDR3 protein: CASSLNGQGGTEAFF. CDR3 DNA: TGTGCCAGCAGCCTAAACGGACAGGGTGGCACTGAAGCTTTCTTT. Using reference TRBV11-1 and TRBJ1-1 for the parts outside the CDR3, the full variable domain is EAEVAQSPRYKITEKSQAVAFWCDPISGHATLYWYRQILGQGPELLVQFQDESVVDDSQLPKDRFSAERLKGVDSTLKIQPAELGDSAMYLCASSLNGQGGTEAFFGQGTRLTVV.